In this sample, the clone carrying this TCR beta chain turned up many times. Sequenced by immunoSEQ multiplex PCR; TCRdb stores in-frame clones only, minus some. The sample shows around 270,000 clones, around nine tenths of them seen only once. The sample comes from a study of Ad26.COV2.S vaccination and SARS-CoV-2 variants. Study overall: Ad26.COV2.S, an intramuscular injection, was given once or twice 56 days apart.

As for treatment: about 20 received Ad26.COV2.S at low or high dose, single or two shots; about five received placebo; per-sample allocation not given. All samples were drawn on day 63, counting from the first vaccine or placebo injection. The sequencing here drew on peripheral blood, taken in a trial of Ad26.COV2.S vaccine versus placebo. The sequence derives from a person aged 18-60 years who received the Ad26.COV2.S COVID-19 vaccine or a placebo.

CDR3 in amino acids: CASSQAVDYTDTQYF. CDR3 DNA: TGCGCCAGCAGCCAAGCTGTTGACTACACAGATACGCAGTATTTT. J is TRBJ2-3 and V is TRBV4-3, with D maybe TRBD2 (5 bases). The germline V gene encodes CDR1 LGHNA and CDR2 YSLEER. The CDR3 is made up of 15 amino acids. V was pared by 1 base and J by 2 bases, with 10 bases between.